These 21 T cell receptor beta chains were sequenced from one sample in a study of T cells after yellow fever vaccination. One entry per CDR3 protein results from TCRdb running MiXCR on the 5' RACE reads. Of roughly 150,000 distinct CDR3 sequences in the sample, around 6.3% were seen once. The source material was CD4+ T cells sorted from PBMCs, sampled 10 days after the yellow fever booster vaccination. The receptor set was obtained from a young man who received the YFV17D yellow fever vaccine.

The V call is TRBV7-9, the J call TRBJ2-4; TRBD2 matches 7 bases. The CDR3 spans 16 residues. V dropped 1 base and J dropped 7; count of bases not matched to a gene: 10. Germline V gives CDR1 SEHNR, CDR2 FQNEAQ (reference sequence). CDR3 sequence (DNA): TGTGCCAGCAGCTTAGTAGGCGGGAGAGGGTGGAACATTCAGTACTTC. Translation gives CASSLVGGRGWNIQYF.

In the case of this clonotype: A read error is possible here, since a much larger clone lies one base away. The chain couples TRBV7-2 to TRBJ2-5, with D perhaps TRBD1 (5 bases). The V gene's germline CDR1 is SGHTA and CDR2 FQGNSA. The CDR3 sequence is 14 residues long. Here the CDR3 reads CASSTDRHQGTQYF. The CDR3 region has the DNA TGTGCCAGCAGCACCGACAGACACCAAGGGACCCAGTACTTC. Variable domain in full (rest from reference TRBV7-2 and TRBJ2-5): GAGVSQSPSNKVTEKGKDVELRCDPISGHTALYWYRQSLGQGLEFLIYFQGNSAPDKSGLPSDRFSAERTGGSVSTLTIQRTQQEDSAVYLCASSTDRHQGTQYFGPGTRLLVL.

This clonotype turned up a few times. The chain joins TRBV20-1 to TRBJ2-1; TRBD2 might be the D (6 bases). This CDR3 region has 16 residues. V was shortened by 1 base and J by 2 bases, with 15 bases between the two germline ends. Per the germline V gene, CDR1 is DFQATT and CDR2 is SNEGSKA (reference sequence). CDR3 protein: CSARGGDLPPYNEQFF. For the CDR3, the DNA is TGCAGTGCTAGAGGCGGGGACTTACCCCCCTACAATGAGCAGTTCTTC.

Points on this clonotype: A single base separates this from a much larger clone, so it may be a read error. The rearrangement links TRBV20-1 to TRBJ2-1, with TRBD1 as a possible D gene (6 bases). Trimming shortened V by 4 bases and J by 10 bases, and 20 bases separated the two germline ends. The CDR3 runs 14 residues. Germline CDR1 DFQATT, CDR2 SNEGSKA (reference sequence). CDR3 DNA: TGCAGTGCTATAGACGACAGGCTTGGAGTGGAGCAGTTCTTC. It is translated as CSAIDDRLGVEQFF.

The gene calls are TRBV4-2 and TRBJ2-1; D gene unclear. The V gene lost 9 bases and the J gene lost 10 bases, with 19 bases spanning the gap. Germline-derived CDR1 and CDR2 are LGHNA and YNFKEQ. This CDR3 spans 13 amino acids. The CDR3 bases are TGTGCCAGGAGCTCTGGACCCCTCTGCGAGCAGTTCTTC. Its translation is CARSSGPLCEQFF.

The rearrangement joins TRBV27 to TRBJ2-7; 9 nucleotides agree with TRBD1. Germline trimming cut 7 bases from V and 7 bases from J; bases unmatched to any gene: 14. CDR1 and CDR2 from the germline V gene are MNHEY and SMNVEV (reference sequence). This CDR3 region has 15 residues. Here the CDR3 DNA reads TGTGCCAGCAAAGGGCCGGTACAGGGGGCGAGGGAGCAGTACTTC. Its protein is CASKGPVQGAREQYF.

This clonotype showed up many times. The chain combines TRBV5-1 with TRBJ2-1; 8 bases line up with TRBD1. The V gene's germline CDR1 is SGHRS and CDR2 YFSETQ. This CDR3 spans 14 amino acids. The trim removed 6 bases at V and 4 bases at J, leaving 6 bases unmatched. The CDR3 loop is CASMTGAYYNEQFF. CDR3 DNA sequence: TGCGCCAGCATGACAGGGGCCTATTACAATGAGCAGTTCTTC.

This clonotype was detected many times. The V and J genes are TRBV9 and TRBJ2-1; a possible D gene is TRBD1 (7 bases). V shed 2 bases and J shed 6 bases, with 12 bases lying between them. The CDR3 runs 14 residues. Germline V gene data show CDR1 as SGDLS and CDR2 as YYNGEE. The CDR3 protein is CASSVRQGGNEQFF. DNA of the CDR3: TGTGCCAGCAGCGTCCGACAGGGAGGCAATGAGCAGTTCTTC.

This clonotype was detected ten times or more. V usage is TRBV20-1 and J usage is TRBJ1-5; 9 positions agree with TRBD1. Unmatched junction bases numbered 6, after V lost 5 bases and J lost 4 bases. The germline V gene encodes CDR1 DFQATT and CDR2 SNEGSKA (reference sequence). This CDR3 comprises 14 residues. CDR3: CSARRDRVNQPQHF. The CDR3 DNA is TGCAGTGCTCGCCGGGACAGGGTTAATCAGCCCCAGCATTTT.

The gene calls are TRBV5-1 and TRBJ2-5; TRBD2 matches at 8 bases. The ends lost 4 bases at V and 4 bases at J; junction bases unmatched: 15. This CDR3 has 17 residues. Germline V lookup: CDR1 SGHRS, CDR2 YFSETQ. CDR3 sequence: CASSPQTSATRGETQYF. CDR3 DNA: TGCGCCAGCAGCCCTCAGACTAGCGCGACGAGGGGAGAGACCCAGTACTTC. Looking up the rest from reference TRBV5-1 and TRBJ2-5 gives the full variable domain: KAGVTQTPRYLIKTRGQQVTLSCSPISGHRSVSWYQQTPGQGLQFLFEYFSETQRNKGNFPGRFSGRQFSNSRSEMNVSTLELGDSALYLCASSPQTSATRGETQYFGPGTRLLVL.

This clonotype showed up many times. The V and J genes are TRBV20-1 and TRBJ1-1; tentative D call: TRBD1 (6 bases). The CDR3 consists of 15 residues. Germline V gene sequence: CDR1 DFQATT, CDR2 SNEGSKA (reference sequence). CDR3 sequence (DNA): TGCAGGCCGTACGGACCGGGACAAGAGAACACTGAAGCTTTCTTT. This encodes CRPYGPGQENTEAFF.

In this sample, this clonotype turned up many times. V usage is TRBV3-1 and J usage is TRBJ2-2; D tentatively fits TRBD1 or TRBD2 (6 bases each). CDR3 size: 18 residues. Trimming removed 4 bases at V and 6 bases at J, with 24 bases between. The germline V gene has CDR1 LGHDT and CDR2 YNNKEL (reference sequence). CDR3 nucleotides: TGTGCCAGCAGCCGCAACGAAGGGGCTGCGAGGGGGGCCGGGGAGCTGTTTTTT. This encodes CASSRNEGAARGAGELFF.

In regard to this clonotype: A much larger clone sits a single nucleotide away, making a read error possible. V usage is TRBV27 and J usage is TRBJ2-1; a weak D match, TRBD1 (6 bases). CDR1 and CDR2 (germline): MNHEY, SMNVEV (reference sequence). The CDR3 has 12 amino acids. The CDR3 DNA reads as TGTGTCAGCAGTAACTGGGGGCGGGAGCAGTTCTTC. Protein: CVSSNWGREQFF.

This clonotype occurred many times. The chain joins TRBV29-1 to TRBJ1-4, with no clear D. Trimming removed 3 bases from V and 0 bases from J, with 11 bases in between. The CDR3 covers 15 residues. Germline values: CDR1 SQVTM, CDR2 ANQGSEA. Here the CDR3 reads CSVEPDRSTNEKLFF. Written as DNA, the CDR3 is TGCAGCGTTGAGCCTGACCGATCAACTAATGAAAAACTGTTTTTT.

This clonotype came up many times. The V call is TRBV7-9, the J call TRBJ2-1, with 8 bases that match TRBD1. V shed 3 bases and J 8 bases; nucleotides not matched to a gene: 3. The CDR3 extends over 13 amino acids. Germline CDR1 reads SEHNR; CDR2 reads FQNEAQ (reference sequence). The CDR3: CASSLDRDHEQFF. CDR3 nucleotide sequence: TGTGCCAGCAGCTTGGACAGGGACCATGAGCAGTTCTTC.

This clonotype has a count of ten or more. This chain links TRBV20-1 with TRBJ1-2; possible D gene TRBD1, 5 bases. V was shortened by 3 bases and J by 6 bases, with 17 bases between the two germline ends. The germline V gene encodes CDR1 DFQATT and CDR2 SNEGSKA (reference sequence). The CDR3 totals 14 residues. Written as DNA, the CDR3 is TGCAGTGCTAGCCCAAGGGGCCCCCTTGATGGCTACACCTTC. Amino acids: CSASPRGPLDGYTF.

The CDR3 is CAIRDRDLYEQYF. The CDR3 DNA reads as TGTGCCATCAGGGACAGGGACCTATACGAGCAGTACTTC. The genes are TRBV10-3 and TRBJ2-7; 8 nucleotides align to TRBD1. This CDR3 spans 13 amino acids. Germline V gives CDR1 ENHRY, CDR2 SYGVKD. After removal of 6 bases from V and 4 bases from J, the junction contained 5 bases not matched to a gene.

This clonotype was recorded a few times. This chain uses TRBV7-8 with TRBJ1-5; unclear D gene. Trimming stripped 6 bases from V and 7 bases from J, with 13 bases between. The germline CDR1 and CDR2 sequences are SGHVS and FQNEAQ. This CDR3 comprises 13 residues. The CDR3 DNA reads as TGTGCCAGCAGAGGAGGGTACGACCAGCCCCAGCATTTT. Amino acids: CASRGGYDQPQHF.

This clonotype was seen repeatedly, ten times or more. The chain uses TRBV12-3 or TRBV12-4 and TRBJ2-1; D is undetermined. V lost 2 bases and J lost 2, with 13 bases in between. The CDR3 contains 16 residues. The CDR3 region is CASSLSSIGTYNEQFF. In nucleotides, the CDR3 is TGTGCCAGCAGTTTATCTAGTATTGGGACCTACAATGAGCAGTTCTTC.

This clonotype was seen repeatedly, ten times or more. The rearrangement links TRBV18 to TRBJ2-5; no clear D gene. V was cut by 0 bases and J by 2 bases, with 7 bases left in between. The CDR3 is 14 amino acids. Looked up from germline, CDR1 is KGHSH and CDR2 is LQKENI. CDR3 amino acids: CASSPPMAQETQYF. The CDR3 bases are TGTGCCAGCTCACCACCAATGGCTCAAGAGACCCAGTACTTC.

This clonotype was seen more than once but under ten times. This sequence joins TRBV15 and TRBJ2-4, with D unresolved. Trimming shortened V by 4 bases and J by 6 bases, and 10 bases separated the two germline ends. Germline lookup yields CDR1 LNHNV and CDR2 YYDKDF (reference sequence). The CDR3 has 13 residues. DNA of the CDR3: TGTGCCACCAGCAAAGGACCCCCAAACATTCAGTACTTC. Amino acid sequence: CATSKGPPNIQYF.